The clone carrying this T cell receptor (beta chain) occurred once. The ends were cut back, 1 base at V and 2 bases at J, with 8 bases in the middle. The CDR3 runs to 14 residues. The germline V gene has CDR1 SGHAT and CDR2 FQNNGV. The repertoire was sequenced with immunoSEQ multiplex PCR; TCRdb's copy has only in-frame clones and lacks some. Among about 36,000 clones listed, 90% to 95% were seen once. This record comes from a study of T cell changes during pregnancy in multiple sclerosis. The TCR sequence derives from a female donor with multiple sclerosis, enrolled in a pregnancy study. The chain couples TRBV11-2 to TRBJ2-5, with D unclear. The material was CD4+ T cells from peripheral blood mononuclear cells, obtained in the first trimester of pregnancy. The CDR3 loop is CASSLGGAQETQYF. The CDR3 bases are TGTGCCAGCAGCTTAGGTGGTGCGCAAGAGACCCAGTACTTC.